The clone carrying this T cell receptor (beta chain) occurred a few times. What it recognizes is unknown. J was trimmed by 4 bases and V by 5 bases; bases with no gene match: 18. The CDR3 contains 19 residues. Germline V gene lookup returns CDR1 SGHTA and CDR2 FQGTGA. This sample stems from a study of CD8 T cells in ankylosing spondylitis. Libraries of TCR beta came from quantitative 5'-RACE with molecular barcodes. TCRdb redid the calling of the 5' RACE reads with MiXCR, one entry per CDR3 protein. The sample records more than 300,000 distinct CDR3 sequences, around 7.6% being singletons. General study points: Significant enrichment of disease-linked clones was reportedly seen in matched ankylosing spondylitis synovial fluid. Earlier authors reported some of these motif variants in reactive arthritis synovial fluid and blood. Characteristic, it appeared, of ankylosing spondylitis blood was a TCR beta motif of 7 or 8 highly homologous variants.

The TCR was taken from a male donor with ankylosing spondylitis. Sequencing was carried out using blood, either unsorted or a sorted T cell fraction (not recorded which). V gene TRBV7-3 combines with J gene TRBJ2-1, with 9 bases identical to TRBD2. CDR3 in DNA: TGTGCCAGCAGCCTAAGGACAGTAGGAAGCGGGAGGAGGTACAATGAGCAGTTCTTC. The encoded protein is CASSLRTVGSGRRYNEQFF.